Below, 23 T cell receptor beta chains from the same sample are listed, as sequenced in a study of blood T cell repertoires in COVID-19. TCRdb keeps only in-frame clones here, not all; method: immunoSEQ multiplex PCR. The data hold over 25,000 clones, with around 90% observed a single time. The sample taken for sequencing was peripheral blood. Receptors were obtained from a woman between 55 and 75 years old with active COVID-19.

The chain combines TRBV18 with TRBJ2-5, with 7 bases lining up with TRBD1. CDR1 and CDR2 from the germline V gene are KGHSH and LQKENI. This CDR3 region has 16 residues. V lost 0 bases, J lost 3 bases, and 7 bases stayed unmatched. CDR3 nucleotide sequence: TGTGCCAGCTCACCACCGTCCAGGGGGTACGAAGAGACCCAGTACTTC. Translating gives CASSPPSRGYEETQYF.

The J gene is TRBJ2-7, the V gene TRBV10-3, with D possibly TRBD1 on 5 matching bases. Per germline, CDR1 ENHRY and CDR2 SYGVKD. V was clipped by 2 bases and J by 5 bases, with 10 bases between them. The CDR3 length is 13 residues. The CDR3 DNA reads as TGTGCCATCAGTGAGGCAGGGTTCGACGAGCAGTACTTC. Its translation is CAISEAGFDEQYF.

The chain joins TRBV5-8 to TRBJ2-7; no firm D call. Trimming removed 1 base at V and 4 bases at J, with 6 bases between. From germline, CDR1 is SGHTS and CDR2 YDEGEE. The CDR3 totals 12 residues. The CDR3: CASSLSRYEQYF. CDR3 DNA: TGTGCCAGCAGCTTGAGCAGGTACGAGCAGTACTTC. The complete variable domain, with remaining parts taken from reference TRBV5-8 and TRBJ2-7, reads EAGVTQSPTHLIKTRGQQATLRCSPISGHTSVYWYQQALGLGLQFLLWYDEGEERNRGNFPPRFSGRQFPNYSSELNVNALELEDSALYLCASSLSRYEQYFGPGTRLTVT.

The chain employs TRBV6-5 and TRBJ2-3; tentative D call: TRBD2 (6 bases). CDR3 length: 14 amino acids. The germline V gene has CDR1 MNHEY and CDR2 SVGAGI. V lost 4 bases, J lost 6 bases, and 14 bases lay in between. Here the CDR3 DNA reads TGTGCCAGCAGTTCGACTAGTGGTTGGGATACGCAGTATTTT. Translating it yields CASSSTSGWDTQYF.

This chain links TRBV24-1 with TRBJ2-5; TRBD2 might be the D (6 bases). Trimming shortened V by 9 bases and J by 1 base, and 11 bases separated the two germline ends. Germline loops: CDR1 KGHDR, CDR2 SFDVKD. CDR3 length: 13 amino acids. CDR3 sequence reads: CATGRGAQETQYF. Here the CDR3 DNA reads TGTGCCACCGGGCGGGGAGCCCAAGAGACCCAGTACTTC.

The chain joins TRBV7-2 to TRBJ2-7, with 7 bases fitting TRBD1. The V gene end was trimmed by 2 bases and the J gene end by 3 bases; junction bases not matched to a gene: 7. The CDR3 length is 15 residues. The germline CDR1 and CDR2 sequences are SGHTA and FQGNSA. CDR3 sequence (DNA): TGTGCCAGCAGCTTACAACCCGGGACAGACTACGAGCAGTACTTC. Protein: CASSLQPGTDYEQYF. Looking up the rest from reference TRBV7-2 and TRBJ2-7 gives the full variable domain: GAGVSQSPSNKVTEKGKDVELRCDPISGHTALYWYRQSLGQGLEFLIYFQGNSAPDKSGLPSDRFSAERTGGSVSTLTIQRTQQEDSAVYLCASSLQPGTDYEQYFGPGTRLTVT.

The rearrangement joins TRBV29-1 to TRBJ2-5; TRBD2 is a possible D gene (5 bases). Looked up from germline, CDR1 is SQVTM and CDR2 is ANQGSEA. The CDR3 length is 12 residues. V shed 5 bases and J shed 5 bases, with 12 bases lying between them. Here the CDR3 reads CSVQSDYETQYF. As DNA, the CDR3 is TGCAGCGTTCAATCCGACTACGAGACCCAGTACTTC. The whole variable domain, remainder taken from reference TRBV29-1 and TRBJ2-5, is SAVISQKPSRDICQRGTSLTIQCQVDSQVTMMFWYRQQPGQSLTLIATANQGSEATYESGFVIDKFPISRPNLTFSTLTVSNMSPEDSSIYLCSVQSDYETQYFGPGTRLLVL.

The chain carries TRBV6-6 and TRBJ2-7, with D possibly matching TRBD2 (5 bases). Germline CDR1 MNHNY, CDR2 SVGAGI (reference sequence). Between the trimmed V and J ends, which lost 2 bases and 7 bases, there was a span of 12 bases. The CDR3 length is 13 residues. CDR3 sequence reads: CASSYQDWGEQYF. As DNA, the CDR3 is TGTGCCAGCAGTTACCAGGACTGGGGAGAGCAGTACTTC.

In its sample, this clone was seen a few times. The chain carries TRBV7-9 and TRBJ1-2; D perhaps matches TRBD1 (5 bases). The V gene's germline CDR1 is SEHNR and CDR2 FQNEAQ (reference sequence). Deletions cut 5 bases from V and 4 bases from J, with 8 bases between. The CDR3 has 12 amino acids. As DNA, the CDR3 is TGTGCCAGCAGCGGGCAGGGCTATGGCTACACCTTC. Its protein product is CASSGQGYGYTF. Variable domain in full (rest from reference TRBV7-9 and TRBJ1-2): DTGVSQNPRHKITKRGQNVTFRCDPISEHNRLYWYRQTLGQGPEFLTYFQNEAQLEKSRLLSDRFSAERPKGSFSTLEIQRTEQGDSAMYLCASSGQGYGYTFGSGTRLTVV.

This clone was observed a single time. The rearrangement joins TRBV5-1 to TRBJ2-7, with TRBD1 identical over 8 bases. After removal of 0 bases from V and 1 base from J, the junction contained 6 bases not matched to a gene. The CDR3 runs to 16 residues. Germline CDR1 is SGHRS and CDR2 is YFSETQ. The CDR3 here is CASSLVTGVGSYEQYF. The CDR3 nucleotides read TGCGCCAGCAGCTTGGTGACAGGGGTTGGTTCCTACGAGCAGTACTTC.

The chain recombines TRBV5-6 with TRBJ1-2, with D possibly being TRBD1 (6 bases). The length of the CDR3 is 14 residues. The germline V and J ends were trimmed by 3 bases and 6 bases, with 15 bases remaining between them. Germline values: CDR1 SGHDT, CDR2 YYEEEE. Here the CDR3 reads CASSWTGQVDGYTF. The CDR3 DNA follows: TGTGCCAGCAGCTGGACGGGACAAGTCGATGGCTACACCTTC.

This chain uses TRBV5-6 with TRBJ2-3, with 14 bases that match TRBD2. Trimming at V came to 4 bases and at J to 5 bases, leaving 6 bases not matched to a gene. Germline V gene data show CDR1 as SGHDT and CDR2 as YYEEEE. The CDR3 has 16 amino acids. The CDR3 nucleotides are TGTGCCAGCAGCCCGGGACTAGCGGGAGCCCTAGATACGCAGTATTTT. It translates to CASSPGLAGALDTQYF. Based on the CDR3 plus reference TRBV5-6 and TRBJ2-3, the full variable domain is DAGVTQSPTHLIKTRGQQVTLRCSPKSGHDTVSWYQQALGQGPQFIFQYYEEEERQRGNFPDRFSGHQFPNYSSELNVNALLLGDSALYLCASSPGLAGALDTQYFGPGTRLTVL.

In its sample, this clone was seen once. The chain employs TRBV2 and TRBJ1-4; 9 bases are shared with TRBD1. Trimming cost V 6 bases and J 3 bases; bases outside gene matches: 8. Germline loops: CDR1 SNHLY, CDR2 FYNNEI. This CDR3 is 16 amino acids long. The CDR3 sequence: CASRNRGLTSNEKLFF. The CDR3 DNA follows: TGTGCCAGCAGAAACAGGGGGCTCACTTCTAATGAAAAACTGTTTTTT.

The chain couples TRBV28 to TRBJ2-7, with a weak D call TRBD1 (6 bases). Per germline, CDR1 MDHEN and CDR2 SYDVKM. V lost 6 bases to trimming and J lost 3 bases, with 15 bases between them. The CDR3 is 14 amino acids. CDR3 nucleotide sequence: TGTGCCAGCAGGAAAACGGGACAACACTACGAGCAGTACTTC. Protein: CASRKTGQHYEQYF.

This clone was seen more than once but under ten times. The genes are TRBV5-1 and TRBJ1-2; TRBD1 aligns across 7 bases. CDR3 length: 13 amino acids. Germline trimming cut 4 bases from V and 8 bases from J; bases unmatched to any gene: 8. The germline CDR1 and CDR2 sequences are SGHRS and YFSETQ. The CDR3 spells CASSPQTGTGYTF. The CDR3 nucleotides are TGCGCCAGCAGCCCACAGACAGGGACCGGCTACACCTTC.

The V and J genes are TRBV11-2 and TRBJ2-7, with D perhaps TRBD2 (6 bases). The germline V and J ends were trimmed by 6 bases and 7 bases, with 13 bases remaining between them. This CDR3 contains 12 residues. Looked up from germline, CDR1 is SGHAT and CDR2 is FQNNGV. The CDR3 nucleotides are TGTGCCAGCAGTCCCGGGGGAAGGGAGCAGTACTTC. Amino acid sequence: CASSPGGREQYF.

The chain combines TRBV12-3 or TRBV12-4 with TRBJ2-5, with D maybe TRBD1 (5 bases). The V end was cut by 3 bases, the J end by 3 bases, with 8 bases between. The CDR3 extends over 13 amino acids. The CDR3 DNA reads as TGTGCCAGCAGTTTTAGGGGAAAAGAGACCCAGTACTTC. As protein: CASSFRGKETQYF.

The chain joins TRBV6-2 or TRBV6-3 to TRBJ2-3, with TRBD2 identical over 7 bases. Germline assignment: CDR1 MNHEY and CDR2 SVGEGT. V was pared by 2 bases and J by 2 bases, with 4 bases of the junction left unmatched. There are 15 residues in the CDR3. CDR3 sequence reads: CASSYAGTNTDTQYF. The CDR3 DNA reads TGTGCCAGCAGTTACGCGGGGACTAACACAGATACGCAGTATTTT.

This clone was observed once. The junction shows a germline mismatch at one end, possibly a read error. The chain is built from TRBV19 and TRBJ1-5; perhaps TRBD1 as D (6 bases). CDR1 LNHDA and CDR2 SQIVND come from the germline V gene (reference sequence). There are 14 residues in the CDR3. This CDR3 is CASRFWGLDQPQHF. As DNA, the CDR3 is TGTGCAAGTAGGTTCTGGGGGCTGGATCAGCCCCAGCATTTT.

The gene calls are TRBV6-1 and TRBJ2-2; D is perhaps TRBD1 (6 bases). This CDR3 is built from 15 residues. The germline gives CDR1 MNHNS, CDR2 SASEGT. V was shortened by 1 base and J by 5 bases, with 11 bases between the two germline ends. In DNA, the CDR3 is TGTGCCAGCAGTGAAGGGACAGATTCAACCGGGGAGCTGTTTTTT. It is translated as CASSEGTDSTGELFF.

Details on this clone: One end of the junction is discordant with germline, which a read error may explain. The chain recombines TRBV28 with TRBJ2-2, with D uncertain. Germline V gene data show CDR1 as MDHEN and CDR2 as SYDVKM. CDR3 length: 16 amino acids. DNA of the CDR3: TGTGCCAGCAGTTTAGTCCGCACCGCGAATACCGGGGAGCTGTTTTTT. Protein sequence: CASSLVRTANTGELFF.

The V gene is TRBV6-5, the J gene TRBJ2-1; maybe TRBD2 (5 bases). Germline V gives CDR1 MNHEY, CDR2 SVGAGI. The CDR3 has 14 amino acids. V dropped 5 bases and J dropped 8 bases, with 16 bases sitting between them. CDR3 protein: CASSHREGEDEQFF. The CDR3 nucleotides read TGTGCCAGCAGTCACCGGGAAGGAGAGGATGAGCAGTTCTTC.

CDR3 loop: CASSSRQGMNTEAFF. DNA of the CDR3: TGTGCCAGCAGCTCCCGACAGGGAATGAACACTGAAGCTTTCTTT. The chain combines TRBV5-4 with TRBJ1-1; 7 nucleotides match TRBD1. Germline CDR1 SGHNT, CDR2 YYREEE (reference sequence). The length of the CDR3 is 15 residues. Losses at the gene ends were 3 bases for V and 0 bases for J; bases not matched to a gene: 5.